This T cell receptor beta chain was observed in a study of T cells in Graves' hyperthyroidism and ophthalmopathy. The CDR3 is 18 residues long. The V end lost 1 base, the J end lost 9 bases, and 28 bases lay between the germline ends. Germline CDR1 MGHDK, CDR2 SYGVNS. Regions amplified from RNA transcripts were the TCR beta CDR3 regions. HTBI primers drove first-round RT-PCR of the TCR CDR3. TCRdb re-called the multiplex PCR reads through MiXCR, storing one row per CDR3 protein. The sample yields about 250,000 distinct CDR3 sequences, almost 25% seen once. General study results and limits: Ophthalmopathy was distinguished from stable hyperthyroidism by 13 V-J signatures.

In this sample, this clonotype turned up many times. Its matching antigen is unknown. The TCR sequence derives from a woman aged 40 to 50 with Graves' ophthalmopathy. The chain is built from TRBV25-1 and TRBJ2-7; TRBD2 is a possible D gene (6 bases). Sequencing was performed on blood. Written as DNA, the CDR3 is TGTGCCAGCAGTGAATTCCTCCCCGGAGGGGTACTCTACGAGCGGCAGTACTTC. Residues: CASSEFLPGGVLYERQYF.